A selection of T cell receptor beta chains follows, all from one sample in a study of blood T cell repertoires in COVID-19. TCRdb's copy holds only in-frame clones and misses some; the assay was immunoSEQ multiplex PCR. The sample consists of roughly 74,000 clones, almost 90% of them appearing once. Sequencing was done on a sample of peripheral blood. These receptor sequences come from a woman of 80 years or more with active or convalescent COVID-19. CDR3s include the opening cysteine and the closing phenylalanine or tryptophan. The D gene is left open where the match is weak. Only some rows state a clone size, as once, few, many or a class for expanded clones.

length: 15; D: TRBD1; J: TRBJ1-4; V: TRBV9; size: once; DNA: TGTGCCAGCAGCTTGGGGACAGGGGGCGCGGAAAAACTGTTTTTT; CDR3: CASSLGTGGAEKLFF
length: 14; D: TRBD1; J: TRBJ2-1; V: TRBV19; size: -; DNA: TGTGCCAGTAGGGCGAGACAGGGGGGTGTGGAGCAGTTCTTC; CDR3: CASRARQGGVEQFF
length: 12; D: TRBD2; J: TRBJ2-1; V: TRBV2; size: -; DNA: TGTGCCAGCAGTGGATTAGCGGGGGAGCAGTTCTTC; CDR3: CASSGLAGEQFF
length: 16; D: TRBD2; J: TRBJ2-2; V: TRBV5-1; size: -; DNA: TGCGCCAGCAGCGTCCTAGCGGGGGGAGTCACCGGGGAGCTGTTTTTT; CDR3: CASSVLAGGVTGELFF
length: 15; D: -; J: TRBJ1-5; V: TRBV6-2/TRBV6-3; size: -; DNA: TGTGCCAGCAGTTCCCAGGACATTGGCGATCAGCCCCAGCATTTT; CDR3: CASSSQDIGDQPQHF
length: 15; D: TRBD1; J: TRBJ1-4; V: TRBV30; size: few; DNA: TGTGCCTGGAGTACCACAGGGGCTACTAATGAAAAACTGTTTTTT; CDR3: CAWSTTGATNEKLFF
length: 11; D: -; J: TRBJ1-2; V: TRBV29-1; size: -; DNA: TGCAGCGTTGCGGTGAGCTATGGCTACACCTTC; CDR3: CSVAVSYGYTF
length: 16; D: -; J: TRBJ2-2; V: TRBV7-3; size: -; DNA: TGTGCCAGCAGCTCACGGGCAGGGTACGGCACCGGGGAGCTGTTTTTT; CDR3: CASSSRAGYGTGELFF
length: 15; D: TRBD2; J: TRBJ2-1; V: TRBV25-1; size: -; DNA: TGTGCCAGCAGTTCTACTAGCGGACCCTACAATGAGCAGTTCTTC; CDR3: CASSSTSGPYNEQFF
length: 15; D: -; J: TRBJ1-3; V: TRBV7-2; size: -; DNA: TGTGCCAGCAGCCCCGGGGTCACCGCTGGAAACACCATATATTTT; CDR3: CASSPGVTAGNTIYF
length: 16; D: -; J: TRBJ2-7; V: TRBV4-2; size: -; DNA: TGTGCCAGCAGCCAAACCTATCCGGGACAAATTTACGAGCAGTACTTC; CDR3: CASSQTYPGQIYEQYF
length: 18; D: TRBD2; J: TRBJ2-1; V: TRBV10-3; size: once; DNA: TGTGCCATCAGTGGTGGGCTAGCGGGGGCCATAGACTACAATGAGCAGTTCTTC; CDR3: CAISGGLAGAIDYNEQFF
length: 15; D: TRBD2; J: TRBJ2-3; V: TRBV7-3; size: -; DNA: TGTGCCAGCAGCCCCGGGACTAGCGGCACAGATACGCAGTATTTT; CDR3: CASSPGTSGTDTQYF
length: 12; D: -; J: TRBJ1-2; V: TRBV10-2; size: few; DNA: TGCGCCAGCAGTGAATATTTCTCTGGCTACACCTTC; CDR3: CASSEYFSGYTF
length: 16; D: TRBD1; J: TRBJ1-2; V: TRBV4-3; size: -; DNA: TGCGCCAGCAGCCAAGATCAGGGACAGGGCACGCGTCGCTACACCTTC; CDR3: CASSQDQGQGTRRYTF
length: 17; D: -; J: TRBJ1-1; V: TRBV5-1; size: -; DNA: TGCGCCAGCAGCCCGACCCACGGCGGGGCGAAGGACACTGAAGCTTTCTTT; CDR3: CASSPTHGGAKDTEAFF
length: 14; D: -; J: TRBJ2-2; V: TRBV10-3; size: -; DNA: TGTGCCATCAGGAGCGTCGCGAACACCGGGGAGCTGTTTTTT; CDR3: CAIRSVANTGELFF
length: 16; D: -; J: TRBJ1-5; V: TRBV18; size: once; DNA: TGTGCCAGCTCACCAATGTCCGAGAACGGCAATCAGCCCCAGCATTTT; CDR3: CASSPMSENGNQPQHF
length: 16; D: -; J: TRBJ2-7; V: TRBV5-6; size: -; DNA: TGTGCCAGCAGCTCCCTTTCCAGGGGAGGGTCCTACGAGCAGTACTTC; CDR3: CASSSLSRGGSYEQYF
length: 14; D: -; J: TRBJ1-4; V: TRBV6-6; size: -; DNA: TGTGCCAGCAGTTACGGTGGGGGCCGGGAAAAACTGTTTTTT; CDR3: CASSYGGGREKLFF
length: 14; D: -; J: TRBJ2-3; V: TRBV10-1; size: -; DNA: TGCGCCAGCAGGAGGGACAAGAAGACAGATACGCAGTATTTT; CDR3: CASRRDKKTDTQYF
length: 12; D: -; J: TRBJ1-1; V: TRBV15; size: -; DNA: TGTGCCACCAGCAGAGATGCAGGGAAAGCTTTCTTT; CDR3: CATSRDAGKAFF
length: 14; D: -; J: TRBJ2-5; V: TRBV4-1; size: -; DNA: TGCGCCAGCAGCCAAGAGTTTATTAGCGGGACCCAGTACTTC; CDR3: CASSQEFISGTQYF
length: 16; D: TRBD1; J: TRBJ1-2; V: TRBV7-8; size: -; DNA: TGTGCCAGCAGCTTACAGCCCGACAGGGTATTTGGTGGCTACACCTTC; CDR3: CASSLQPDRVFGGYTF
length: 17; D: TRBD2; J: TRBJ2-6; V: TRBV5-1; size: -; DNA: TGCGCCAGCAGCTTACGAGCGGGGGGGCTCCGGTCCAACGTCCTGACTTTC; CDR3: CASSLRAGGLRSNVLTF
length: 12; D: -; J: TRBJ2-2; V: TRBV7-3; size: -; DNA: TGTGCCAGCAGCTTACGAGCCGGGGAGCTGTTTTTT; CDR3: CASSLRAGELFF
length: 11; D: -; J: TRBJ1-1; V: TRBV18; size: -; DNA: TGTGCCAGCTCATACGGCACTGAAGCTTTCTTT; CDR3: CASSYGTEAFF
length: 16; D: TRBD2; J: TRBJ2-5; V: TRBV6-2/TRBV6-3; size: -; DNA: TGTGCCAGCAGTCGTTGGACTAGCGGGAGGGGAGAGACCCAGTACTTC; CDR3: CASSRWTSGRGETQYF
length: 15; D: TRBD1; J: TRBJ2-7; V: TRBV7-9; size: -; DNA: TGTGCCAGCAGCTCCACGAGGGACAGCTTCTACGAGCAGTACTTC; CDR3: CASSSTRDSFYEQYF
length: 16; D: -; J: TRBJ2-1; V: TRBV4-2; size: few; DNA: TGTGCCAGCAGCCAGGACTTCCCCCTCTACTACAATGAGCAGTTCTTC; CDR3: CASSQDFPLYYNEQFF
length: 14; D: -; J: TRBJ1-2; V: TRBV7-2; size: -; DNA: TGTGCCAGCAGCTACCGCCGGGATCTGGATGGCTACACCTTC; CDR3: CASSYRRDLDGYTF
length: 14; D: TRBD1; J: TRBJ1-2; V: TRBV19; size: -; DNA: TGTGCCAGTACCCCCACAGGGGAGAACTATGGCTACACCTTC; CDR3: CASTPTGENYGYTF
length: 17; D: TRBD1; J: TRBJ1-1; V: TRBV9; size: once; DNA: TGTGCCAGCAGCGGCGGCGAGACAGGGGTCCTGAACACTGAAGCTTTCTTT; CDR3: CASSGGETGVLNTEAFF
length: 16; D: TRBD2; J: TRBJ2-3; V: TRBV24-1; size: -; DNA: TGTGCCACCAGTGACCCCACTAGCGGGAGTGCAGATACGCAGTATTTT; CDR3: CATSDPTSGSADTQYF
length: 14; D: -; J: TRBJ2-3; V: TRBV5-1; size: -; DNA: TGCGCCAGCAGCTCTGATCCGGGCACAGATACGCAGTATTTT; CDR3: CASSSDPGTDTQYF
length: 14; D: -; J: TRBJ1-2; V: TRBV7-2; size: -; DNA: TGTGCCAGCAGCTTAGGGCAGGCTAACTATGGCTACACCTTC; CDR3: CASSLGQANYGYTF
length: 13; D: TRBD1; J: TRBJ1-1; V: TRBV5-1; size: -; DNA: TGCGCCAGCACCTGGACAGGGAACACTGAAGCTTTCTTT; CDR3: CASTWTGNTEAFF
length: 14; D: -; J: TRBJ1-6; V: TRBV30; size: -; DNA: TGTGCCTGGACCCCCGGGACCTATAATTCACCCCTCCACTTT; CDR3: CAWTPGTYNSPLHF
length: 16; D: -; J: TRBJ2-6; V: TRBV24-1; size: -; DNA: TGTGCCACCAGTGACCACAGGGTGGGTGGGGCCAACGTCCTGACTTTC; CDR3: CATSDHRVGGANVLTF
length: 11; D: -; J: TRBJ2-7; V: TRBV12-3/TRBV12-4; size: -; DNA: TGTGCCAGCACCCCCGGCGGCGAGCAGTACTTC; CDR3: CASTPGGEQYF
length: 16; D: -; J: TRBJ2-1; V: TRBV5-1; size: -; DNA: TGCGCCAGCAGCTTGGCCGAGGCCAGCTCCTACAATGAGCAGTTCTTC; CDR3: CASSLAEASSYNEQFF
length: 16; D: -; J: TRBJ1-2; V: TRBV5-1; size: many; DNA: TGCGCCAGCAGCTTGTCCGGAGGACAGACTAACTATGGCTACACCTTC; CDR3: CASSLSGGQTNYGYTF
length: 13; D: -; J: TRBJ2-3; V: TRBV5-8; size: -; DNA: TGTGCCAGCAGCTACACAGGCACAGATACGCAGTATTTT; CDR3: CASSYTGTDTQYF